Listed below are T cell receptor beta chains from one sample, sequenced in a study of blood T cell repertoires in COVID-19. Clones were read by immunoSEQ multiplex PCR, and TCRdb kept only the in-frame ones, dropping some. The table includes about 120,000 clones, approximately 83% detected once. Sequenced: peripheral blood. The source is a woman aged 80 or older with acute or convalescent COVID-19. The CDR3 runs from the conserved cysteine through the conserved F or W. The D gene is left open where the match is weak. The listing skips clone size in some rows; elsewhere it reads once, few, many or a size class.

abundance,j_gene,v_gene,d_gene,CDR3aa,CDR3nt
.,TRBJ1-5,TRBV3-1/TRBV3-2,.,CASSQNGMENQPQHF,TGTGCCAGCAGCCAAAACGGGATGGAAAATCAGCCCCAGCATTTT
.,TRBJ1-2,TRBV18,TRBD1,CASSPRGFGTGSYTF,TGTGCCAGCTCACCACGGGGATTCGGGACAGGGAGCTACACCTTC
.,TRBJ2-5,TRBV12-3/TRBV12-4,.,CASSRTGSGTQYF,TGTGCCAGCAGCAGAACAGGGTCGGGGACCCAGTACTTC
.,TRBJ2-2,TRBV5-1,TRBD1,CASSAIRDRENTGELFF,TGCGCCAGCAGCGCTATCCGGGACAGGGAAAATACCGGGGAGCTGTTTTTT
.,TRBJ2-1,TRBV7-3,.,CASSPGQGGNEQFF,TGTGCCAGCAGCCCTGGACAGGGAGGGAATGAGCAGTTCTTC
.,TRBJ1-2,TRBV12-3/TRBV12-4,TRBD1,CASSQGAGYGYTF,TGTGCCAGCAGTCAGGGGGCGGGCTATGGCTACACCTTC
.,TRBJ1-1,TRBV29-1,TRBD1,CSVWDRDTEAFF,TGCAGCGTGTGGGACAGGGACACTGAAGCTTTCTTT
.,TRBJ2-5,TRBV6-2/TRBV6-3,.,CASSYGHYQETQYF,TGTGCCAGCAGTTACGGGCACTACCAAGAGACCCAGTACTTC
.,TRBJ1-6,TRBV7-9,TRBD1,CASSLLLGQGDSPLHF,TGTGCCAGCAGCTTACTTCTGGGACAGGGGGATTCACCCCTCCACTTT
once,TRBJ1-2,TRBV6-6,.,CASKTDSNPNYGYTF,TGTGCCAGCAAAACCGACAGTAATCCTAACTATGGCTACACCTTC